The entry below describes one T cell receptor (beta chain). The data were taken from a study of blood T cell repertoires in COVID-19. For the study at large: Sample material is recorded as cDNA or gDNA derived from T cells, B-cell-depleted T cells, or PBMCs.

In germline, CDR1 is SGHTA, CDR2 FQGTGA. The CDR3 sequence is 16 residues long. With 2 bases clipped from V and 2 bases from J, the junction kept 7 bases outside the gene matches. Clones were sequenced by immunoSEQ multiplex PCR, and TCRdb holds only the in-frame ones, with some missing. The data hold roughly 200,000 clones, with around 84% observed a single time. The TCR was taken from a man aged 35 to 55 who had recovered from COVID-19. The chain joins TRBV7-3 to TRBJ2-7, with 9 bases identical to TRBD2. Input material: PBMCs or T cells enriched from blood (not recorded which). The CDR3, as DNA: TGTGCCAGCAGCTTAGGGGTAGCGGGAGCCCCCTACGAGCAGTACTTC. As protein: CASSLGVAGAPYEQYF.